This T cell receptor beta chain is drawn from a study of siplizumab effects on memory and regulatory T cells. Assay used: immunoSEQ multiplex PCR; TCRdb lists only in-frame clones, some missing. The sample includes around 100,000 clones, about 91% of them seen just once. Trimming took 6 bases from V and 4 from J, leaving 15 bases between them. There are 15 residues in the CDR3. Germline CDR1 SNHLY, CDR2 FYNNEI. This TCR was sampled from a human donor in good health. The genes are TRBV2 and TRBJ2-2; D possibly uses TRBD1 or TRBD2 (6 bases each). The sequenced sample was CD4+ T cells sorted from blood. CDR3 DNA sequence: TGTGCCAGCAGACGGGACTCGACAGGCACCGGGGAGCTGTTTTTT. Amino acids: CASRRDSTGTGELFF.